At least ten counts were recorded for the clone carrying this T cell receptor (beta chain). The data stem from a study of naive and memory T cell subsets. Both TRBC1 and TRBC2 were covered by a beta constant-region primer of two equimolar oligonucleotides. Using its own MiXCR run on the UMI-ligation and nested PCR reads, TCRdb lists one record per CDR3 protein. The sample lists under 100,000 distinct CDR3 sequences, roughly 7% seen once, with around 1.5% in the top ten. From the second PCR step, alpha and beta chains were amplified apart. Germline CDR1 and CDR2: SGHTA and FQGNSA. The CDR3 spans 15 residues. J was trimmed by 7 bases and V by 1 base; bases with no gene match: 7.

The J gene is TRBJ2-1, the V gene TRBV7-2; 7 bases are shared with TRBD2. The TCR comes from a human donor in good health. The material sequenced was central memory CD4+ T cells from blood. The chain's CDR3 is CASSLGGRAGNEQFF. In DNA, the CDR3 is TGTGCCAGCAGCTTAGGTGGGAGGGCCGGAAATGAGCAGTTCTTC.